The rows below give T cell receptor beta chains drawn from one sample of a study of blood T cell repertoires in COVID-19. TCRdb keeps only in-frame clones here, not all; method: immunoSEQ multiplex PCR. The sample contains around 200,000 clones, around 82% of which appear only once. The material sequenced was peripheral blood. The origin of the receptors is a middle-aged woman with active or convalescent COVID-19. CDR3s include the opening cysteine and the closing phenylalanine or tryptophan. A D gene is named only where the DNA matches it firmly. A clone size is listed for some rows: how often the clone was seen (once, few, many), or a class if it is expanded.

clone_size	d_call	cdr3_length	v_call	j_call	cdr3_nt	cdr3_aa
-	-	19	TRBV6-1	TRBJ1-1	TGTGCCAGCAGTGAAATTCGGGGGACGGCTTTTTGGATGAACACTGAAGCTTTCTTT	CASSEIRGTAFWMNTEAFF
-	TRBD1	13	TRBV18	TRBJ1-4	TGTGCCAGCTCAGAGGGGGCGAATGAAAAACTGTTTTTT	CASSEGANEKLFF
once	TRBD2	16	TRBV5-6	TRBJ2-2	TGTGCCAGCAGCTCGGGACTAGCGGGGTCGATCGGGGAGCTGTTTTTT	CASSSGLAGSIGELFF
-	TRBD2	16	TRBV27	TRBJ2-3	TGTGCCAGCAGTTTATCGGGGGGAGGGCCTCGCGATACGCAGTATTTT	CASSLSGGGPRDTQYF
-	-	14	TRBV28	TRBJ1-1	TGTGCCAGCAGTGTAACAGGGATGCGGACTGAAGCTTTCTTT	CASSVTGMRTEAFF
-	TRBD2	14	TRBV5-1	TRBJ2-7	TGCGCCAGCAGCTCCTGGACTAGCTCATCCGAGCAGTACTTC	CASSSWTSSSEQYF
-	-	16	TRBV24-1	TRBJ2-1	TGTGCCACCAGTGATTTGAATAGCCGTCGGTACAATGAGCAGTTCTTC	CATSDLNSRRYNEQFF
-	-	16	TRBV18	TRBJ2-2	TGTGCCAGCTCCCTCCAGGGTCCCACGAACACCGGGGAGCTGTTTTTT	CASSLQGPTNTGELFF
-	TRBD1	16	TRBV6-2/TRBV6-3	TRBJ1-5	TGTGCCAGCAGCCACGGGGACAGGGGCCTGATCAGCCCCCAGCATTTT	CASSHGDRGLISPQHF
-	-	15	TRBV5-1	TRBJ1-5	TGCGCCAGCAGCTTGTTAGGGGTGGGCAATCAGCCCCAGCATTTT	CASSLLGVGNQPQHF
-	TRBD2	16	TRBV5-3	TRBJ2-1	TGTGCCAGAAGCTGCGGGAGGCGGGGGGGCCTCAATGAGCAGTTCTTC	CARSCGRRGGLNEQFF
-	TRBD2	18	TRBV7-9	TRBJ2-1	TGTGCCAGCAGCTTAAGGCCGGGTGGACTAGCAAGATACAATGAGCAGTTCTTC	CASSLRPGGLARYNEQFF
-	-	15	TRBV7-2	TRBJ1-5	TGTGCCAGCAGCTTAGACGACAGATACAATCAGCCCCAGCATTTT	CASSLDDRYNQPQHF
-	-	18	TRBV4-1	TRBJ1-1	TGCGCCAGCAGCCAAGATCGGGTTTGGCAGATCACGAACACTGAAGCTTTCTTT	CASSQDRVWQITNTEAFF
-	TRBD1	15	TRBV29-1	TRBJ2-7	TGCAGCGTTGAAAGGACAGGGGCGAGCTCCTACGAGCAGTACTTC	CSVERTGASSYEQYF
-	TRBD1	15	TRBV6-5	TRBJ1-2	TGTGCCAGCCTCCGCTACAGGGGGCTCTCCTATGGCTACACCTTC	CASLRYRGLSYGYTF
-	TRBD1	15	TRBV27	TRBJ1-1	TGTGCCAGCAGATACACAGGGGGCAGGAACACTGAAGCTTTCTTT	CASRYTGGRNTEAFF
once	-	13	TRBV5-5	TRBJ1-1	TGTGCCAGCAGCTATCAGGTAGAAACTGAAGCTTTCTTT	CASSYQVETEAFF
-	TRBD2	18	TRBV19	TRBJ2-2	TGTGCCAGTAGTGCTGCTAGCGGGGGGGCCTTTTTTTCCGGGGAGCTGTTTTTT	CASSAASGGAFFSGELFF
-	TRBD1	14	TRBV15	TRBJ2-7	TGTGCCACCAGCAGCTACAGGGGGCAAGGGGAGCAGTACTTC	CATSSYRGQGEQYF
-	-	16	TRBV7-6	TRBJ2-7	TGTGCCAGCAGCGAAACAGGGGGGCGGGAGCAGGGCGAGCAGTACTTC	CASSETGGREQGEQYF
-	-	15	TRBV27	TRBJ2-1	TGTGCCAGCAGCCCCCGGGGGAGCTCCTACAATGAGCAGTTCTTC	CASSPRGSSYNEQFF
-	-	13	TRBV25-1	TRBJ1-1	TGTGCCAGCCGTGGGGGGCCGGGCACTGAAGCTTTCTTT	CASRGGPGTEAFF
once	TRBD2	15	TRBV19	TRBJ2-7	TGTGCCAGTAGTAGTCTAGCGGGGGGAGTGTACGAGCAGTACTTC	CASSSLAGGVYEQYF
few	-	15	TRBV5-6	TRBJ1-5	TGTGCCAGCACCCGAAGGGGGTTCCTCAATCAGCCCCAGCATTTT	CASTRRGFLNQPQHF
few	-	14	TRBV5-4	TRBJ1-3	TGTGCCAGCAGCTCGAGGGTATCTGAAAACACCATATATTTT	CASSSRVSENTIYF
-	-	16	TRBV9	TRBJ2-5	TGTGCCAGCAGCGTAGGGCTAGCCGGGTCCCCAGAGACCCAGTACTTC	CASSVGLAGSPETQYF
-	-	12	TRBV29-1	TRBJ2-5	TGCAGCGTTGGCGGGATTCAAGAGACCCAGTACTTC	CSVGGIQETQYF
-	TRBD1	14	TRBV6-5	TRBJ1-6	TGTGCCAGCAGTTACCCGACAGGGAATTCACCCCTCCACTTT	CASSYPTGNSPLHF
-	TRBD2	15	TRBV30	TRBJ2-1	TGTGCCTGGAAGGCTCTAGCGGGAGGGTACAATGAGCAGTTCTTC	CAWKALAGGYNEQFF
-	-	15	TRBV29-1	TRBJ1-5	TGCAGCGTTGAGGTACAGGCTAATAGCAATCAGCCCCAGCATTTT	CSVEVQANSNQPQHF
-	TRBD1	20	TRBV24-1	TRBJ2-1	TGTGCCACCAGTGACCCTTCCGGGACAGGGGGGCCTGAGAATTACAATGAGCAGTTCTTC	CATSDPSGTGGPENYNEQFF
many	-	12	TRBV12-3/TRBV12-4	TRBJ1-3	TGTGCCAGCAGTAACGGGGTAAACACCATATATTTT	CASSNGVNTIYF
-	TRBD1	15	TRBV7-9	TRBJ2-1	TGTGCCAGCAGCCTTGGGACCGACAGGGCCTATGAGCAGTTCTTC	CASSLGTDRAYEQFF
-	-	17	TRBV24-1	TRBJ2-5	TGTGCCACCAGTGAACCGTTTGGGGGCGACCGCGGAGAGACCCAGTACTTC	CATSEPFGGDRGETQYF
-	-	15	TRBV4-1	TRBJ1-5	TGCGCCAGCAGCCCCTACGACAGGCAGAATCAGCCCCAGCATTTT	CASSPYDRQNQPQHF
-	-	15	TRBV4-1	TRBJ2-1	TGCGCCAGCAGCCAACAAACGGTATCCTACAATGAGCAGTTCTTC	CASSQQTVSYNEQFF
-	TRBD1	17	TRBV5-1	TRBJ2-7	TGCGCCAGCAGCTTGGGACAGGGGCGGTTTGAAACCTACGAGCAGTACTTC	CASSLGQGRFETYEQYF
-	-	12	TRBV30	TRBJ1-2	TGTGCCTGGAGTGTACAAAGGGGTGGCTACACCTTC	CAWSVQRGGYTF
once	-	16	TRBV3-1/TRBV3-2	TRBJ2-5	TGTGCCAGCAGCCAATCACCTCGACAACCGCTAGAGACCCAGTACTTC	CASSQSPRQPLETQYF
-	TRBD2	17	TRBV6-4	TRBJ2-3	TGTGCCAGCAGTGAAGTGGGACTAGCCCTCCGGATGGATACGCAGTATTTT	CASSEVGLALRMDTQYF
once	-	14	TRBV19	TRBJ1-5	TGTGCCAGTAGTTCCAGGGGAGACAATCAGCCCCAGCATTTT	CASSSRGDNQPQHF
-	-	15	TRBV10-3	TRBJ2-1	TGTGCCATCAGTGAGTCCGCCGCACGGGTCAATGAGCAGTTCTTC	CAISESAARVNEQFF
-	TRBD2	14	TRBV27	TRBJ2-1	TGTGCCAGCAGTTTAGTAGCGGGATTGAGTGAGCAGTTCTTC	CASSLVAGLSEQFF
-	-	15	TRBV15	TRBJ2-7	TGTGCCACCAGCAGAGGGGCAGGGACTCCCTACGAGCAGTACTTC	CATSRGAGTPYEQYF
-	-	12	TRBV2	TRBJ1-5	TGTGCCAGCAGGGGAGGCAATCAGCCCCAGCATTTT	CASRGGNQPQHF
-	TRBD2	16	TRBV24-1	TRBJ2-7	TGTGCCACCAGTGATACTAAGACTAGCAGGAGCTACGAGCAGTACTTC	CATSDTKTSRSYEQYF
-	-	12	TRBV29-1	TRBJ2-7	TGCAGCACTGGGACGACTAGATACGAGCAGTACTTC	CSTGTTRYEQYF
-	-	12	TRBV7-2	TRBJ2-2	TGTGCCAGCAGCTTACGGGGACAGGAGCTGTTTTTT	CASSLRGQELFF
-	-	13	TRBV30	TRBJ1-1	TGTGCCTGGTCCCACACAGCGAACACTGAAGCTTTCTTT	CAWSHTANTEAFF
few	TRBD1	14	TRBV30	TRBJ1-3	TGTGCCTTACAGGGGCCTAACTCTGGAAACACCATATATTTT	CALQGPNSGNTIYF
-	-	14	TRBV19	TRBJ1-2	TGTGCCAGTAGTTTTCAGGGTTTCGACTATGGCTACACCTTC	CASSFQGFDYGYTF
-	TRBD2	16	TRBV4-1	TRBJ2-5	TGCGCCAGCAGCCAAGTTCCTGCTAGCGGGGGGAAGACCCAGTACTTC	CASSQVPASGGKTQYF
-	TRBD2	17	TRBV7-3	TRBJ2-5	TGTGCCAGCAGCCAGCACCGGACTAGCGGGGGGCGGGAGACCCAGTACTTC	CASSQHRTSGGRETQYF
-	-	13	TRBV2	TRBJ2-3	TGTGCCAGCAAAGGTAGCAGCGCAGATACGCAGTATTTT	CASKGSSADTQYF
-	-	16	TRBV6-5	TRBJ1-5	TGTGCCAGCAGTTACTCGGCGGGGGCAAGAGGGCAGCCCCAGCATTTT	CASSYSAGARGQPQHF
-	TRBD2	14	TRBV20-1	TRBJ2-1	TGCAGTGCTAGTCCGCGGGAGCTCTGGGATGAGCAGTTCTTC	CSASPRELWDEQFF